The entry that follows covers one T cell receptor (beta chain) sequence. Antigen specificity is unknown. This sample stems from a study of T-cell reconstitution after alpha-beta-depleted transplantation in children. Study observations and caveats: After transplant, high TCRbeta diversity at day 60 in some patients arose from surviving recipient T cells and thymic progenitors. After one year, T-cell counts and TCRbeta diversity mostly came from new T cells. The study reportedly traced alpha-beta T cells about two months after transplant to several hundred expanded graft clones.

Using unique molecular identifiers, the investigators prepared the TCRbeta library. Using its own MiXCR run on the PCR reads, TCRdb lists one record per CDR3 protein. Here the sample spans around 440,000 distinct CDR3 sequences, around 15% being singletons. The sequence was obtained from a boy under two years old who had a stem cell transplant for Wiskott-Aldrich syndrome, so the T cells may come from the graft donor. The sample here was PBMCs, mostly from graft donor cells, taken 360 days after TCRalphabeta/CD19-depleted stem cell transplant.

The CDR3 sequence is CASSPSYRTGSYTF. In DNA form, the CDR3 reads TGTGCCAGCAGCCCAAGCTACAGGACAGGGAGCTACACCTTC. This chain connects TRBV12-3 or TRBV12-4 to TRBJ1-2; TRBD1 matches 8 bases. The CDR3 contains 14 residues. The V segment lost 6 bases and the J segment 9 bases; nucleotides outside the gene matches: 12.